The entry below describes one T cell receptor beta chain. On the basis of clinical symptoms, serum thyroxine and TRAb, thyroid ultrasound and orbital computed tomography, diagnoses were made. This specimen belongs to a study of T cells in Graves' hyperthyroidism and ophthalmopathy. The TCR beta CDR3 regions underwent amplification using RNA transcripts as the source. The study used the HTBI primer set for a first-round RT-PCR of the TCR CDR3. TCRdb used MiXCR to reprocess the multiplex PCR reads, holding one entry per CDR3 protein. The sample includes more than 550,000 distinct CDR3 sequences, roughly 45% seen only once; the top ten take under 8.5%. Germline-derived CDR1 and CDR2 are SQVTM and ANQGSEA. The V gene lost 5 bases and the J gene lost 6 bases, with 19 bases spanning the gap. The CDR3 length is 15 residues.

V usage is TRBV29-1 and J usage is TRBJ1-4; D perhaps matches TRBD1 (5 bases). The sequence came from an adult man with Graves' disease, either hyperthyroidism or ophthalmopathy (not recorded which). The specimen was peripheral blood or thyroid tissue (not recorded which). This CDR3 is CSVTTGAAVHEKLFF. DNA of the CDR3: TGCAGCGTTACTACCGGGGCAGCCGTCCATGAAAAACTGTTTTTT. The full variable domain, its missing parts supplied by reference TRBV29-1 and TRBJ1-4, is SAVISQKPSRDICQRGTSLTIQCQVDSQVTMMFWYRQQPGQSLTLIATANQGSEATYESGFVIDKFPISRPNLTFSTLTVSNMSPEDSSIYLCSVTTGAAVHEKLFFGSGTQLSVL.